A selection of T cell receptor beta chains follows, all from one sample in a study of cytomegalovirus exposure and HLA in healthy donors. The protocol was immunoSEQ multiplex PCR, while the TCRdb copy is restricted to in-frame clones and leaves out a portion. Found here are about 130,000 clones, around two thirds of them singletons; the top ten hold less than 5%. Sequencing was performed on PBMCs. The receptors derive from a man between 60 and 70 years old in good health and CMV-seropositive. The CDR3 runs from the conserved cysteine through the conserved F or W. Each record gives: V gene, D gene, clone size, J gene, CDR3 DNA, CDR3 protein. The D gene is left open where the match is weak. Clone size is not always given. Where it is, it says once, few, many or a class for expanded clones.

V gene: TRBV13; D gene: TRBD1; clone size: NA; J gene: TRBJ2-3; CDR3 DNA: TGTGCCAGCAGCTGGGGGGACAGGGGGGCAGATACGCAGTATTTT; CDR3 protein: CASSWGDRGADTQYF
V gene: TRBV7-9; D gene: TRBD1; clone size: NA; J gene: TRBJ1-2; CDR3 DNA: TGTGCCAGCAGCCCAATAAATACAGGGGGCTATGGCTACACCTTC; CDR3 protein: CASSPINTGGYGYTF
V gene: TRBV19; D gene: NA; clone size: few; J gene: TRBJ2-2; CDR3 DNA: TGTGCCAGTAGAAAGTCTGGGGGGACCGGGGAGCTGTTTTTT; CDR3 protein: CASRKSGGTGELFF
V gene: TRBV9; D gene: TRBD1; clone size: NA; J gene: TRBJ2-7; CDR3 DNA: TGTGCCAGCAGCAGAACCAAAGGACAGGGGACGACCTACGAGCAGTACTTC; CDR3 protein: CASSRTKGQGTTYEQYF
V gene: TRBV15; D gene: TRBD2; clone size: few; J gene: TRBJ2-2; CDR3 DNA: TGTGCCACCAGCAGAGTAGCGGGGGGCAGGGAGCTGTTTTTT; CDR3 protein: CATSRVAGGRELFF
V gene: TRBV11-2; D gene: NA; clone size: NA; J gene: TRBJ1-2; CDR3 DNA: TGTGCCAGCAGCTTATATCTAGAGGGCTACACCTTC; CDR3 protein: CASSLYLEGYTF
V gene: TRBV15; D gene: NA; clone size: NA; J gene: TRBJ1-2; CDR3 DNA: TGTGCCACCAGCAGAGAGACCCAGGCCCGCGGCTACACCTTC; CDR3 protein: CATSRETQARGYTF
V gene: TRBV6-5; D gene: NA; clone size: few; J gene: TRBJ2-1; CDR3 DNA: TGTGCCAGCAGCTCGAGAACAGTCGGTGAGCAGTTCTTC; CDR3 protein: CASSSRTVGEQFF
V gene: TRBV5-1; D gene: NA; clone size: NA; J gene: TRBJ1-1; CDR3 DNA: TGCGCCAGCAACTTACAGGGTTACACTGAAGCTTTCTTT; CDR3 protein: CASNLQGYTEAFF
V gene: TRBV2; D gene: NA; clone size: NA; J gene: TRBJ2-2; CDR3 DNA: TGTGCCAGCAGTGAAAGGGACACCAACACCGGGGAGCTGTTTTTT; CDR3 protein: CASSERDTNTGELFF
V gene: TRBV5-1; D gene: TRBD2; clone size: NA; J gene: TRBJ2-3; CDR3 DNA: TGCGCCAGCAGCTTGGGTAGCGGGGGATTAACTAGCACAGATACGCAGTATTTT; CDR3 protein: CASSLGSGGLTSTDTQYF
V gene: TRBV2; D gene: NA; clone size: NA; J gene: TRBJ1-2; CDR3 DNA: TGTGCCAGCAGTACAGAGCTCCGCTATGGCTACACCTTC; CDR3 protein: CASSTELRYGYTF
V gene: TRBV28; D gene: NA; clone size: once; J gene: TRBJ1-3; CDR3 DNA: TGTGCCAGCAGTTTGGGGCCGGCTGGAAACACCATATATTTT; CDR3 protein: CASSLGPAGNTIYF
V gene: TRBV7-3; D gene: TRBD1; clone size: few; J gene: TRBJ2-5; CDR3 DNA: TGTGCCAGCAGCTTAGGGGGGACAGGGGCTGTCCAAGAGACCCAGTACTTC; CDR3 protein: CASSLGGTGAVQETQYF
V gene: TRBV9; D gene: TRBD1; clone size: NA; J gene: TRBJ1-1; CDR3 DNA: TGTGCCAGCAGCAGGACAGGGGACACTGAAGCTTTCTTT; CDR3 protein: CASSRTGDTEAFF
V gene: TRBV5-1; D gene: TRBD1; clone size: NA; J gene: TRBJ2-3; CDR3 DNA: TGCGCCAGCAGCGCGTCAGGGGGACCAGATACGCAGTATTTT; CDR3 protein: CASSASGGPDTQYF